The T cell receptor beta chain described here comes from a study of stem cell transplantation in POMP-related autoinflammatory disease (dated by TCRdb to the early 2020s). Regarding the research as a whole: The study hypothesized that defective thymoproteasomes impair MHC class I-dependent CD8+ T-cell differentiation and positive selection, skewing the TRB repertoire. Prior to transplant, the patients had CD4+ naive T-cell skewing, low CD8+ T-cell proportions, and decreased T-cell cytokine secretion. After transplant, DNA chimerism analysis showed 100% donor engraftment of neutrophils and platelets through one year. High-throughput TRB sequencing assessed how POMP deficiency affects T-cell receptor beta repertoire diversity and CDR3 characteristics. Broader findings and caveats from the paper: Statistical significance for the trend toward lower diversity and increased clonality in PRAID patients was reached only for regulatory T cells. The number of unique TRB V-J gene pairings in PRAID patients was restricted. Across all analyzed T-cell subsets, PRAID patients tended toward lower TRB diversity and higher clonality.

The time point label of this sample denotes: after hematopoietic stem cell transplant. PRAID was a condition in which autoinflammation came alongside prominent immunodeficiency. Before TRB sequencing, T-cell subsets (conventional T cells, CD8+ T cells, regulatory T cells, T follicular helper cells) were sorted. This clone has a single count. What this receptor recognizes is not known. Base qualities are not at hand, and no much larger clone is one base apart. The library was generated by the immunoSEQ multiplex PCR assay. In the source study's methods: Repertoire diversity was quantified with Shannon entropy, accounting for clonal size distribution. The Gini-Simpson index (Simpson_1-D) was used to measure inequality in clonotype distribution. The clones in this table, taken by TCRdb from immuneACCESS, are in-frame only. Not every clone is retained; where verified, under half of the shortfall comes from an unresolved V gene, and the cause of the rest is unknown. V and J calls and clone size follow that table, whereas D and trimming were derived from the DNA. This sample comprises around 9,000 clones, approximately 85% of them detected only once. Around an eighth of the sample belongs to the ten largest clones.

The CDR3 starts with the cysteine, ends with the phenylalanine, and has 13 residues. Only CDR3 DNA is held: 39 bases, read in frame from base 1. A distance of 6 bases separates the germline ends of V and J, which lose 3 bases and 4 bases respectively. CDR1 and CDR2 are read off the germline V gene (reference sequence) as MNHEY and SMNVEV. Sequences were derived from CD8+ T cells from PBMCs, sampled after stem cell transplantation. This receptor was identified in a human patient with POMP-related autoinflammation and immune dysregulation (PRAID). After a transplant, some T cells may have been passed on by the graft donor. The chain uses TRBV27 and TRBJ2-2; the D gene assignment is ambiguous. The CDR3 region: CASSFGRTGELFF. The nucleotide sequence reads TGTGCCAGCAGTTTCGGGCGCACCGGGGAGCTGTTTTTT.